The TCR beta chain under discussion was sequenced for a study of blood T cell repertoires in COVID-19. Study overall: COVID-19 samples collected from the United States, Italy and Spain covered acute and convalescent phases.

In the authors' workflow: Amplification of reference gene primers provided the estimated nucleated cell counts. Some clones are missing from TCRdb's copy, which holds only in-frame ones; the method was immunoSEQ multiplex PCR. From that table come the V and J calls and clone size; the DNA was used to work out D and trimming. The table records about 58,000 clones, 70% to 90% of them present only once. From germline, CDR1 is MDHEN and CDR2 SYDVKM. The CDR3 totals 20 residues. V gave up 10 bases and J gave up 6 bases; unmatched junction bases: 27. The receptor was isolated from a woman in her 70s with active COVID-19. The chain joins TRBV28 to TRBJ2-3; 11 bases align to TRBD2. Material: peripheral blood. CDR3 region: CATRAHPGGSGRAGLDTQYF. CDR3 nucleotide sequence: TGTGCCACCAGAGCCCACCCTGGGGGTAGCGGGAGGGCCGGATTGGATACGCAGTATTTT.